The clone carrying this T cell receptor (beta chain) was detected many times. The antigen remains undetermined. The entry originates in a study of T-cell reconstitution after alpha-beta-depleted transplantation in children. General study points: Expanded graft clones numbering several hundred reportedly gave rise to alpha-beta T cells about two months after transplant. Surviving recipient T cells and intrathymic progenitors accounted for some patients' high TCRbeta diversity at day 60. One year post-transplant, T-cell counts and diversity were largely derived from T cells produced anew.

The germline V gene encodes CDR1 SQVTM and CDR2 ANQGSEA. The CDR3 has 11 amino acids. The V end was cut by 7 bases, the J end by 2 bases, with 6 bases between. The library targeted TCRbeta and was prepared with unique molecular identifiers. MiXCR was run by TCRdb on the PCR reads, yielding one entry per CDR3 protein. The profile shows roughly 30,000 distinct CDR3 sequences, approximately 6.5% of them singletons. The material sequenced was peripheral blood, taken 60 days after TCRalphabeta/CD19-depleted stem cell transplant. The chain carries TRBV29-1 and TRBJ2-1; D remains unclear. This clonotype was obtained from a child under two years old who had a stem cell transplant for acute myeloid leukemia, so the T cells may come from the graft donor. The CDR3 sequence: CSAYAYNEQFF. CDR3 coding DNA: TGCAGCGCCTATGCCTACAATGAGCAGTTCTTC.